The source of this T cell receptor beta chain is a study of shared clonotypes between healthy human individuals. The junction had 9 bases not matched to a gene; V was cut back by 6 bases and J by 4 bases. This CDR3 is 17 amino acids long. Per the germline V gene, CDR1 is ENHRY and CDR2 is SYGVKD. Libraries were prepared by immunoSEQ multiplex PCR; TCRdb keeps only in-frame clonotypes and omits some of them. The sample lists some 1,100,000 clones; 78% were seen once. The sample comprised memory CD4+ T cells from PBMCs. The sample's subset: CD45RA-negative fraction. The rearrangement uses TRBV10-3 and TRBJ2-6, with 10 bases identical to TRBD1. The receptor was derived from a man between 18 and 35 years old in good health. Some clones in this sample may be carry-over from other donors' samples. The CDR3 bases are TGTGCCATCAGGGACAGGGGGGCACGAGGAGGGGCCAACGTCCTGACTTTC. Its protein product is CAIRDRGARGGANVLTF.